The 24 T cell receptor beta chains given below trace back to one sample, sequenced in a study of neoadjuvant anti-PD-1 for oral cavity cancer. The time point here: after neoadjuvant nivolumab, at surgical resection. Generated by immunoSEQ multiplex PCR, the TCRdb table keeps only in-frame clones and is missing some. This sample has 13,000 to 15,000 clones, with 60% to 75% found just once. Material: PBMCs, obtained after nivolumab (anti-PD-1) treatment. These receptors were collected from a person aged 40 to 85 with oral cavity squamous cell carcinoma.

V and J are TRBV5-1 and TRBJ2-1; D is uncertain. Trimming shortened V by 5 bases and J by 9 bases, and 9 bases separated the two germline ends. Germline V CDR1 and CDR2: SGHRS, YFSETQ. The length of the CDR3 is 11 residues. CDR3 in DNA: TGCGCCAGCAGTCTTCGGTCTGAGCAGTTCTTC. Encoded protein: CASSLRSEQFF.

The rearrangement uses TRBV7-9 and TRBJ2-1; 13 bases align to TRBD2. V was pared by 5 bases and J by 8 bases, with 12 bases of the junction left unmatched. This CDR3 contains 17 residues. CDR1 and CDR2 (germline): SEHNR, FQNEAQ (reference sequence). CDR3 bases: TGTGCCAGCAGCCCCTTTGCCGGGACTAGCGGGAATTATGAGCAGTTCTTC. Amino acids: CASSPFAGTSGNYEQFF.

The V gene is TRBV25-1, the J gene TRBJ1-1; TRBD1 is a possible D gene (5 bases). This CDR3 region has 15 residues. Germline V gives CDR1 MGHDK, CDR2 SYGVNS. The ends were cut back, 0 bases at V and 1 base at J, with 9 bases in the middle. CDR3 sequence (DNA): TGTGCCAGCAGTGAATATGGGACGGAGAACACTGAAGCTTTCTTT. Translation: CASSEYGTENTEAFF.

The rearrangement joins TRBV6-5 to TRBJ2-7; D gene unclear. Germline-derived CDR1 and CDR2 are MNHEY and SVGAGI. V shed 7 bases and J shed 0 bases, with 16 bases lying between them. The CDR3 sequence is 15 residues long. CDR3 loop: CASTLRGGFSYEQYF. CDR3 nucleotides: TGTGCCAGCACCCTCAGAGGTGGCTTCTCCTACGAGCAGTACTTC.

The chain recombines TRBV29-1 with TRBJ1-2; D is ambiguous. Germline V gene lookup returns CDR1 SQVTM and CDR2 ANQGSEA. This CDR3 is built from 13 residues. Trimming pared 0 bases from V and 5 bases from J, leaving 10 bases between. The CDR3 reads CSVEDTGGYGYTF. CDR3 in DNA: TGCAGCGTTGAAGATACGGGAGGGTATGGCTACACCTTC.

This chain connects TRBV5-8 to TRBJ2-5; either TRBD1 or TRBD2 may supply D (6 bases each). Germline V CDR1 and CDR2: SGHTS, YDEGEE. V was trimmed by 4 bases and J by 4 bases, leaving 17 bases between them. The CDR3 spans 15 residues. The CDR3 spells CASSPIGGRGETQYF. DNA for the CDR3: TGTGCCAGCAGCCCCATAGGGGGGCGAGGAGAGACCCAGTACTTC.

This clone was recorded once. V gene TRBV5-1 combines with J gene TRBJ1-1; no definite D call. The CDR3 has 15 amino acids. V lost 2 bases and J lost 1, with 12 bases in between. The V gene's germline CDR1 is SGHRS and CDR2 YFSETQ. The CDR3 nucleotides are TGCGCCAGCAGCTTTAACGGGATTTCGAACACTGAAGCTTTCTTT. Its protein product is CASSFNGISNTEAFF.

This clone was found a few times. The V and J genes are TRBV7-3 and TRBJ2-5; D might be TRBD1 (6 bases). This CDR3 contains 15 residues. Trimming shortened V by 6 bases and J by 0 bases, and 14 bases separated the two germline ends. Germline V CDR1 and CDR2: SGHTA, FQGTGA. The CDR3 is CASRTPTGYQETQYF. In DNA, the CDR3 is TGTGCCAGCAGAACCCCGACAGGATACCAAGAGACCCAGTACTTC.

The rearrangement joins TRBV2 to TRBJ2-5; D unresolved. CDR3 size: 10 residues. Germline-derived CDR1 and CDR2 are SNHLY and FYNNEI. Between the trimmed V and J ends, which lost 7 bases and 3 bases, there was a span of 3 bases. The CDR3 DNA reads TGTGCCAGCATAAAAGAGACCCAGTACTTC. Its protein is CASIKETQYF.

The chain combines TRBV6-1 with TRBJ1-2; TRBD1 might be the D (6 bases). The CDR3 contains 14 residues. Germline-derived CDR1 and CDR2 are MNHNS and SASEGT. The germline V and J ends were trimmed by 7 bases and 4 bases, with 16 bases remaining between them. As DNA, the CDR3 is TGTGCCAGCACCTTCGAGGGGGGCACCTATGGCTACACCTTC. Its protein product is CASTFEGGTYGYTF.

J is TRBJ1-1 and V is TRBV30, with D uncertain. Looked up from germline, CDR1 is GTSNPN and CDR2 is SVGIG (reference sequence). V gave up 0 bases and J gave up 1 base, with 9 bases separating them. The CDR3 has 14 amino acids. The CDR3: CAWSVRQTNTEAFF. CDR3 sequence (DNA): TGTGCCTGGAGTGTACGCCAGACGAACACTGAAGCTTTCTTT.

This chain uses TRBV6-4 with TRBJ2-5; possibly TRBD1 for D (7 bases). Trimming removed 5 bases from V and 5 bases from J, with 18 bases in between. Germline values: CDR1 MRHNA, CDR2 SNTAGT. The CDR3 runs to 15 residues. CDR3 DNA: TGTGCCAGCAGTCGTGAAGGAGGGGGCGGTGAGACCCAGTACTTC. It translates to CASSREGGGGETQYF.

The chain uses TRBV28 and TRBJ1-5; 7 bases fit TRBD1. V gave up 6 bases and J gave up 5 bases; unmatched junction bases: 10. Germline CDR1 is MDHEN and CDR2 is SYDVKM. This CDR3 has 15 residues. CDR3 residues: CASRLQGVLDQPQHF. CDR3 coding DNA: TGTGCCAGCAGACTTCAGGGGGTCCTCGATCAGCCCCAGCATTTT.

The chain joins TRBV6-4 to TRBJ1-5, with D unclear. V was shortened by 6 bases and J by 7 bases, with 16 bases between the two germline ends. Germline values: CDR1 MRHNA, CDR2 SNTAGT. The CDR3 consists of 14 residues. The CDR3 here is CASSEDLTGQPQHF. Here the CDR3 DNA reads TGTGCCAGCAGCGAGGACCTTACCGGGCAGCCCCAGCATTTT.

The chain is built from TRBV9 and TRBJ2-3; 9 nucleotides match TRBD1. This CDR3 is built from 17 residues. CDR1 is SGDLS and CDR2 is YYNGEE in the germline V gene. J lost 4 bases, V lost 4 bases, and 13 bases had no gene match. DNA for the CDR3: TGTGCCAGCAGCAGGGTTCCTACAGGGGGCGGTGCAGATACGCAGTATTTT. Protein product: CASSRVPTGGGADTQYF.

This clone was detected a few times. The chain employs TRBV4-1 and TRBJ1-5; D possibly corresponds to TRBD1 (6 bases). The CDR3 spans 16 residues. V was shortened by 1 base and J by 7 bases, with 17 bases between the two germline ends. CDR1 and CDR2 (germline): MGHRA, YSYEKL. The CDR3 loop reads CASSQAYTGLGQPQHF. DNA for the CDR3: TGCGCCAGCAGCCAAGCCTATACAGGGCTGGGGCAGCCCCAGCATTTT.

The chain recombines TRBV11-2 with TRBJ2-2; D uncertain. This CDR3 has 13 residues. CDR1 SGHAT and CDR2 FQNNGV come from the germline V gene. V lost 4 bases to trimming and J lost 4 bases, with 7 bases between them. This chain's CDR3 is CASSSRITGELFF. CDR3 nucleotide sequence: TGTGCCAGCAGCTCTAGGATCACCGGGGAGCTGTTTTTT. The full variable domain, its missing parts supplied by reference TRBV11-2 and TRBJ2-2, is EAGVAQSPRYKIIEKRQSVAFWCNPISGHATLYWYQQILGQGPKLLIQFQNNGVVDDSQLPKDRFSAERLKGVDSTLKIQPAKLEDSAVYLCASSSRITGELFFGEGSRLTVL.

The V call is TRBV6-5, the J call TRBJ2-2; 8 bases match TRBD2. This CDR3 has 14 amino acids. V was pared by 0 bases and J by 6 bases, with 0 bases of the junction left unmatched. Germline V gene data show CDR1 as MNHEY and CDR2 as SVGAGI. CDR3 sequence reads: CASSYSREAGELFF. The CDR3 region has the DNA TGTGCCAGCAGTTACTCGCGGGAGGCCGGGGAGCTGTTTTTT.

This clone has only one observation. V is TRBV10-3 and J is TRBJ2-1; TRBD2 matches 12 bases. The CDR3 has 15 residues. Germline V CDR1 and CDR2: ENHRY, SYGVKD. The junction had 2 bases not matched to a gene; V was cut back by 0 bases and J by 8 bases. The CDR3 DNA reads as TGTGCCATCAGTGAGTCATGGACTAGCGGGGATGAGCAGTTCTTC. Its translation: CAISESWTSGDEQFF.

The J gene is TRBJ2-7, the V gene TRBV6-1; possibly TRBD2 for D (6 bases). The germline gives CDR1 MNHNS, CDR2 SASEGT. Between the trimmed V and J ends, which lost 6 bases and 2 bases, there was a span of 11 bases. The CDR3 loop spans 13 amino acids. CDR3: CASRGGFAYEQYF. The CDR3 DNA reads TGTGCCAGCAGGGGGGGTTTTGCCTACGAGCAGTACTTC.

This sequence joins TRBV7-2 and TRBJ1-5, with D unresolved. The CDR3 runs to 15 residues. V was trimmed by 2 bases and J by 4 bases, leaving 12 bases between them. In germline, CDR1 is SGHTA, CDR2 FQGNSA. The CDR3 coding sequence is TGTGCCAGCAGCTTATGGGCAGGACTAAATCAGCCCCAGCATTTT. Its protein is CASSLWAGLNQPQHF.

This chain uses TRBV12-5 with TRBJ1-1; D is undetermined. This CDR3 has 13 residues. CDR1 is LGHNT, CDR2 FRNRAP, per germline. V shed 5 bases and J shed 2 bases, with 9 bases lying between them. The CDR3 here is CASGPSYNTEAFF. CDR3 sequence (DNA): TGTGCTAGTGGTCCCTCTTATAACACTGAAGCTTTCTTT.

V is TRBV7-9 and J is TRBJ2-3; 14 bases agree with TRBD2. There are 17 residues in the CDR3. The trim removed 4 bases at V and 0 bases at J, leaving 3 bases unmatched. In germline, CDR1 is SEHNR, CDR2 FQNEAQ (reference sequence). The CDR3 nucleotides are TGTGCCAGCAGCTCGGGACTAGCGGGAGTGAGCACAGATACGCAGTATTTT. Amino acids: CASSSGLAGVSTDTQYF.

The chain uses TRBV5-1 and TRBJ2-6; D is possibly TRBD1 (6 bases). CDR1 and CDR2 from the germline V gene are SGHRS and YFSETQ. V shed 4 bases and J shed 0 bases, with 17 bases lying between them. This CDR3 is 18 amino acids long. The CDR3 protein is CASSQGHLSSSGANVLTF. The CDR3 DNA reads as TGCGCCAGCAGCCAGGGACATCTCTCGTCCTCTGGGGCCAACGTCCTGACTTTC.